Given below is one T cell receptor beta chain in context. Assay used: immunoSEQ multiplex PCR; TCRdb lists only in-frame clones, some missing. The sample yields about 96,000 clones, approximately 90% seen once. This sample is part of a study of blood T cell repertoires in COVID-19. Across the whole study: Italy, Spain and the United States were the sources of the convalescent and acute COVID-19 samples. From T cells, B-cell-depleted T cells, or PBMCs came the material, which was cDNA or gDNA.

Sequencing input: peripheral blood. The receptor comes from a human donor with COVID-19, enrolled during active disease. The donor label of this sample is uncertain.

CDR3 DNA sequence: TGTGCCAGCAGCTCACGGACAGGGGACACTGAAGCTTTCTTT. As protein: CASSSRTGDTEAFF. The chain recombines TRBV5-6 with TRBJ1-1, with 9 nucleotides matching TRBD1. There are 14 residues in the CDR3. Trimming cost V 3 bases and J 3 bases; bases outside gene matches: 3. Germline-derived CDR1 and CDR2 are SGHDT and YYEEEE.